This TCR beta chain came from a study of blood T cell repertoires in COVID-19. Study overall: Acute and convalescent COVID-19 samples came from the United States, Italy and Spain. T cells, B-cell-depleted T cells, or PBMCs provided the cDNA or gDNA that served as material.

Original processing notes: Researchers report that nucleated cell counts were estimated from reference gene primer amplification. The protocol was immunoSEQ multiplex PCR, while the TCRdb copy is restricted to in-frame clones and leaves out a portion. That table gives V, J and clone size, and the DNA gave D and trimming. The sample yields approximately 150,000 clones, around 89% seen once. V trimming: 0 bases; J trimming: 3 bases; junction bases outside the gene matches: 6. This CDR3 contains 18 residues. Germline V lookup: CDR1 SGDLS, CDR2 YYNGEE. The sequencing input was peripheral blood. This sequence was found in a human donor in a cohort sampled during active COVID-19. This sequence joins TRBV9 and TRBJ2-3; 14 positions match TRBD2. DNA for the CDR3: TGTGCCAGCAGCGTAGGCGGGGGACTAGCGGGGGTTACAGATACGCAGTATTTT. It codes for CASSVGGGLAGVTDTQYF.